The present T cell receptor (beta chain) was sequenced within a study of cytomegalovirus exposure and HLA in healthy donors. Germline V gene data show CDR1 as SGHTA and CDR2 as FQGNSA. The CDR3 is 15 residues long. The V gene end was trimmed by 0 bases and the J gene end by 1 base; junction bases not matched to a gene: 0. 60 Vbeta and 13 Jbeta primers were used in PCR. The assay was immunoSEQ multiplex PCR, and TCRdb's table has in-frame clones only and misses some. Of some 110,000 clones listed, just under 70% are singletons. Worth noting for this clone: What it recognizes is unknown.

Study-wide results and caveats: In a later analysis, at a false discovery rate of 0.05, fewer than 20,000 TCR beta sequences matched HLA alleles.

The specimen sequenced was PBMCs. The sequence came from a man aged 25-45 years in good health and CMV-seropositive. The gene calls are TRBV7-2 and TRBJ2-1; TRBD1 matches at 7 bases. The CDR3 DNA reads as TGTGCCAGCAGCTTAGCCAGGGGGTCCTACAATGAGCAGTTCTTC. This gives the protein CASSLARGSYNEQFF.